A selection of T cell receptor beta chains follows, all from one sample in a study of esophageal squamous cell carcinoma under preoperative chemotherapy. Via MiXCR, TCRdb re-called the PCR reads, giving one row per CDR3 protein. The sample lists about 30,000 distinct CDR3 sequences; less than 55% were seen once. Collection of the sample occurred from a patient given preoperative chemotherapy. These receptor sequences come from a human donor with esophageal squamous cell carcinoma. The donor label of this sample is uncertain. Both conserved end residues are part of each CDR3. The D gene is left open where the match is weak. Clone size appears in some rows only: once, few, many, or a class for an expanded clone.

j_gene	v_gene	abundance	d_gene	CDR3aa	CDR3nt
TRBJ1-2	TRBV7-9	many	NA	CASSFGVSNYGYTF	TGTGCCAGCAGCTTCGGGGTTTCTAACTATGGCTACACCTTC
TRBJ2-5	TRBV7-2	few	TRBD2	CASSPYQRGTQYF	TGTGCCAGCAGCCCATACCAGCGGGGGACCCAGTACTTC
TRBJ2-1	TRBV7-2	large	NA	CASSLRNGDNEQFF	TGTGCCAGCAGCTTAAGAAACGGAGACAATGAGCAGTTCTTC
TRBJ2-5	TRBV7-2	many	TRBD2	CASSYAGLAGGLKETQYF	TGTGCCAGCAGCTATGCAGGCCTGGCGGGGGGGCTCAAGGAGACCCAGTACTTC
TRBJ2-3	TRBV7-8	NA	TRBD2	CASSLFWTSEDLGTEAQYF	TGTGCCAGCAGCTTATTCTGGACTAGCGAGGACCTGGGGACCGAGGCGCAGTATTTT
TRBJ2-4	TRBV10-2	NA	NA	CAGGLGGWGQDIQYF	TGCGCCGGGGGACTCGGGGGATGGGGCCAAGACATTCAGTACTTC
TRBJ2-3	TRBV6-2/TRBV6-3	NA	TRBD1	CASRVDRQTDTQYF	TGTGCCAGCAGAGTGGACAGGCAGACAGATACGCAGTATTTT
TRBJ2-2	TRBV12-3/TRBV12-4	NA	TRBD2	CASLFLISGRNTGELFF	TGTGCCAGCCTTTTTCTCATAAGCGGGAGGAACACCGGGGAGCTGTTTTTT
TRBJ2-1	TRBV27	many	TRBD1	CASRRRGFGLDEQFF	TGTGCCAGCAGGCGCAGGGGGTTTGGGTTGGATGAGCAGTTCTTC
TRBJ2-5	TRBV7-9	NA	NA	CAGGPGGTVQDTQYF	TGTGCCGGGGGCCCAGGGGGGACGGTGCAAGATACGCAGTACTTC
TRBJ2-5	TRBV7-2	NA	NA	CPGGLDQGAQYF	TGTCCCGGCGGCCTAGACCAAGGGGCCCAGTACTTC
TRBJ2-3	TRBV7-2	once	NA	CASNQQATSSYNTQYF	TGTGCCAGCAACCAACAGGCTACGAGCTCCTACAATACGCAGTATTTT
TRBJ2-2	TRBV7-9	NA	NA	CASSQSGRTASTGEQFF	TGTGCCAGCAGTCAAAGTGGCCGGACAGCGAGCACCGGGGAGCAGTTTTTT
TRBJ2-4	TRBV15	NA	TRBD2	CAGSGARAKEIQYF	TGTGCGGGCAGCGGGGCACGTGCCAAAGAGATTCAGTACTTC